These 29 T cell receptor beta chains originate from one sample sequenced in a study of cytomegalovirus exposure and HLA in healthy donors. In the PCR, 60 Vbeta and 13 Jbeta primers were used. Measured with immunoSEQ multiplex PCR; TCRdb has only the in-frame clones, and not every one. The repertoire holds over 85,000 clones, with about three fifths as singletons. The sequenced sample consisted of PBMCs. The receptors stem from a human donor in good health.

This chain uses TRBV9 with TRBJ2-3, with 11 bases lining up with TRBD2. CDR1 is SGDLS, CDR2 YYNGEE, per germline. With V trimmed by 4 bases and J by 1 base, 5 bases remained unmatched. The CDR3 is 16 amino acids. The CDR3 loop reads CASSLTSGGRTDTQYF. Here the CDR3 DNA reads TGTGCCAGCAGCCTTACTAGCGGGGGACGCACAGATACGCAGTATTTT.

This clone was counted a single time. The CDR3 protein is CASRRSDQETQYF. The CDR3, as DNA: TGTGCCAGCAGACGGTCCGACCAAGAGACCCAGTACTTC. The J gene is TRBJ2-5, the V gene TRBV7-2; D is uncertain. Germline CDR1 and CDR2: SGHTA and FQGNSA. V was clipped by 6 bases and J by 0 bases, with 8 bases between them. The CDR3 spans 13 residues.

The V and J genes are TRBV27 and TRBJ1-1; D uncertain. V lost 3 bases and J 1 base, leaving 6 bases between the germline ends. The CDR3 loop spans 13 amino acids. The germline CDR1 and CDR2 sequences are MNHEY and SMNVEV (reference sequence). The CDR3 spells CASSLGPNTEAFF. The DNA of the CDR3 is TGTGCCAGCAGTTTGGGCCCGAACACTGAAGCTTTCTTT.

Concerning this clone itself: Other nucleotide sequences in the sample specify the same CDR3. The chain joins TRBV28 to TRBJ2-1; 11 nucleotides agree with TRBD2. The CDR3 sequence is 15 residues long. Germline loops: CDR1 MDHEN, CDR2 SYDVKM. V shed 6 bases and J 7 bases; nucleotides not matched to a gene: 8. The CDR3 reads CASRPLAGGLNEQFF. For the CDR3, the DNA is TGTGCCAGCAGGCCCCTAGCGGGAGGATTGAATGAGCAGTTCTTC.

V gene TRBV4-1 combines with J gene TRBJ1-3; no clear D. CDR1 and CDR2 from the germline V gene are MGHRA and YSYEKL. Trimming removed 4 bases at V and 0 bases at J, with 10 bases between. The CDR3 sequence is 15 residues long. CDR3 sequence: CASSPIGGSGNTIYF. CDR3 DNA sequence: TGCGCCAGCAGCCCTATCGGAGGCTCTGGAAACACCATATATTTT.

The rearrangement uses TRBV2 and TRBJ1-5, with D possibly being TRBD1 (5 bases). Trimming took off 7 bases at V and 5 bases at J, with 12 bases between the two ends. The CDR3 has 13 amino acids. The germline V gene encodes CDR1 SNHLY and CDR2 FYNNEI. The CDR3 reads CASTGQRYQPQHF. In DNA form, the CDR3 reads TGTGCCAGCACCGGACAAAGGTATCAGCCCCAGCATTTT.

The V and J genes are TRBV2 and TRBJ2-7; 7 bases line up with TRBD1. CDR3 length: 14 amino acids. V was clipped by 11 bases and J by 3 bases; unmatched bases: 13. The germline gives CDR1 SNHLY, CDR2 FYNNEI. CDR3 nucleotide sequence: TGTGCCTCTCACTCCGGGACAGCGGTCTACGAGCAGTACTTC. Encoded protein: CASHSGTAVYEQYF.

The chain is built from TRBV29-1 and TRBJ2-2, with 8 bases identical to TRBD2. The germline V gene encodes CDR1 SQVTM and CDR2 ANQGSEA. Trimming took 7 bases from V and 0 from J; bases not matched to a gene: 1. The CDR3 extends over 13 amino acids. This CDR3 reads CSGLATNTGELFF. In DNA, the CDR3 is TGCAGCGGACTAGCGACGAACACCGGGGAGCTGTTTTTT.

The V gene is TRBV27, the J gene TRBJ1-1, with D unclear. The germline V and J ends were trimmed by 0 bases and 1 base, with 9 bases remaining between them. Per the germline V gene, CDR1 is MNHEY and CDR2 is SMNVEV (reference sequence). This CDR3 has 15 residues. This chain's CDR3 is CASSLSSAANTEAFF. CDR3 in DNA: TGTGCCAGCAGTTTATCTTCCGCGGCGAACACTGAAGCTTTCTTT.

The V gene is TRBV6-5, the J gene TRBJ2-7, with 7 bases fitting TRBD1. The CDR3 totals 12 residues. Per germline, CDR1 MNHEY and CDR2 SVGAGI. The J segment lost 5 bases and the V segment lost 4 bases, leaving 2 bases of the junction unmatched. This chain's CDR3 is CASSFTGDEQYF. Here the CDR3 DNA reads TGTGCCAGCAGTTTCACAGGGGACGAGCAGTACTTC.

The genes are TRBV4-1 and TRBJ2-7; 9 bases match TRBD2. Germline V gene sequence: CDR1 MGHRA, CDR2 YSYEKL. This CDR3 is 15 amino acids long. Unmatched junction bases numbered 2, after V lost 1 base and J lost 1 base. The CDR3 loop is CASSQVAGASYEQYF. In DNA form, the CDR3 reads TGCGCCAGCAGCCAAGTAGCGGGGGCTTCCTACGAGCAGTACTTC.

This clone came up a few times. The genes are TRBV19 and TRBJ1-5, with 7 bases lining up with TRBD1. The germline V gene encodes CDR1 LNHDA and CDR2 SQIVND (reference sequence). The length of the CDR3 is 15 residues. After removal of 4 bases from V and 1 base from J, the junction contained 4 bases not matched to a gene. The CDR3 nucleotides are TGTGCCAGTAGTACCATGACAGGGAGCAATCAGCCCCAGCATTTT. It codes for CASSTMTGSNQPQHF.

J is TRBJ2-7 and V is TRBV20-1, with TRBD2 as a possible D gene (5 bases). The germline gives CDR1 DFQATT, CDR2 SNEGSKA (reference sequence). Trimming shortened V by 6 bases and J by 3 bases, and 9 bases separated the two germline ends. The CDR3 covers 11 residues. The CDR3 loop reads CSASGGYEQYF. The CDR3, as DNA: TGCAGTGCAAGTGGAGGCTACGAGCAGTACTTC.

This chain links TRBV7-9 with TRBJ2-5, with a possible D match to TRBD2 (5 bases). The CDR3 extends over 16 amino acids. V shed 3 bases and J shed 2 bases, with 16 bases lying between them. CDR1 and CDR2 from the germline V gene are SEHNR and FQNEAQ (reference sequence). The CDR3 DNA sequence: TGTGCCAGCAGCTTGACTCGTCGCGGGCAACAAGAGACCCAGTACTTC. It encodes CASSLTRRGQQETQYF.

The chain joins TRBV5-1 to TRBJ1-6; 7 nucleotides align to TRBD1. The CDR3 loop spans 16 amino acids. Per the germline V gene, CDR1 is SGHRS and CDR2 is YFSETQ. The trim removed 1 base at V and 9 bases at J, leaving 10 bases unmatched. The CDR3 DNA follows: TGCGCCAGCAGCTTGAAGAGGGACAGCATGTCTTCACCCCTCCACTTT. This gives the protein CASSLKRDSMSSPLHF. Full variable domain (missing parts from reference TRBV5-1 and TRBJ1-6): KAGVTQTPRYLIKTRGQQVTLSCSPISGHRSVSWYQQTPGQGLQFLFEYFSETQRNKGNFPGRFSGRQFSNSRSEMNVSTLELGDSALYLCASSLKRDSMSSPLHFGNGTRLTVT.

This clone was seen more than once but under ten times. This chain uses TRBV7-2 with TRBJ2-3; possibly TRBD1 for D (6 bases). CDR1 is SGHTA, CDR2 FQGNSA, per germline. The CDR3 spans 16 residues. Trimming took off 7 bases at V and 2 bases at J, with 19 bases between the two ends. Here the CDR3 reads CASTYWGRGHTDTQYF. CDR3 DNA sequence: TGTGCCAGCACCTACTGGGGTAGGGGACACACAGATACGCAGTATTTT.

The chain uses TRBV5-1 and TRBJ2-2; 8 bases are shared with TRBD2. The germline CDR1 and CDR2 sequences are SGHRS and YFSETQ. The V segment lost 5 bases and the J segment 4 bases; nucleotides outside the gene matches: 7. This CDR3 contains 15 residues. The CDR3 coding sequence is TGCGCCAGCAGATTAGCGGGACAACTCACCGGGGAGCTGTTTTTT. It encodes CASRLAGQLTGELFF.

The rearrangement uses TRBV4-1 and TRBJ2-5; 7 positions agree with TRBD2. This CDR3 contains 14 residues. V lost 4 bases and J lost 0; bases outside the gene matches: 2. CDR1 and CDR2 from the germline V gene are MGHRA and YSYEKL. CDR3 nucleotide sequence: TGCGCCAGCAGCCCTCTAGCGGACCAAGAGACCCAGTACTTC. Protein sequence: CASSPLADQETQYF.

The chain is built from TRBV9 and TRBJ1-2, with 8 bases matching TRBD1. The germline V gene has CDR1 SGDLS and CDR2 YYNGEE. This CDR3 comprises 15 residues. The V and J ends lost 3 bases and 3 bases, in that order; junction bases with no gene match: 7. The CDR3 here is CASSAGTGGDYGYTF. As DNA, the CDR3 is TGTGCCAGCAGCGCCGGGACAGGAGGTGACTATGGCTACACCTTC.

The J gene is TRBJ2-2, the V gene TRBV5-4; unclear D gene. CDR3 length equals 14 residues. Germline V CDR1 and CDR2: SGHNT, YYREEE (reference sequence). With 2 bases removed from V and 1 base from J, the gap between germline ends came to 6 bases. CDR3 amino acids: CASSFDKNTGELFF. In DNA, the CDR3 is TGTGCCAGCAGCTTCGACAAGAACACCGGGGAGCTGTTTTTT.

This chain uses TRBV10-2 with TRBJ2-5, with D possibly being TRBD2 (5 bases). V shed 8 bases and J shed 4 bases, with 14 bases lying between them. Germline CDR1 WSHSY, CDR2 SAAADI. This CDR3 contains 13 residues. CDR3 DNA: TGCGCCAGCCTATACCCTGGACTAGAGACCCAGTACTTC. The encoded protein is CASLYPGLETQYF.

J is TRBJ2-7 and V is TRBV28, with 13 bases matching TRBD2. In germline, CDR1 is MDHEN, CDR2 SYDVKM. Germline trimming cut 5 bases from V and 0 bases from J; bases unmatched to any gene: 4. CDR3 length: 16 amino acids. In nucleotides, the CDR3 is TGTGCCAGCAGTGGACTAGCGGGGGCCCCCTCCTACGAGCAGTACTTC. It specifies CASSGLAGAPSYEQYF.

In its sample, this clone was seen once. The chain couples TRBV28 to TRBJ1-1, with D possibly matching TRBD1 (6 bases). This CDR3 comprises 15 residues. V lost 5 bases and J lost 4, with 17 bases in between. Germline assignment: CDR1 MDHEN and CDR2 SYDVKM. CDR3: CASSDNTGKSTEAFF. The DNA of the CDR3 is TGTGCCAGCAGTGACAACACAGGGAAAAGCACTGAAGCTTTCTTT.

This clone was detected a few times. V usage is TRBV5-5 and J usage is TRBJ2-1; 15 bases match TRBD2. V dropped 4 bases and J dropped 12; count of bases not matched to a gene: 14. The CDR3 loop spans 17 amino acids. CDR1 and CDR2 (germline): SGHKS, YYEKEE (reference sequence). CDR3 bases: TGTGCCAGCAGCAACCCTGCCACGGGACTAGCGGGGGGTGGGCAGTTCTTC. This translates into CASSNPATGLAGGGQFF.

This clone was picked up a small number of times. V gene TRBV11-2 combines with J gene TRBJ2-2; 15 positions agree with TRBD2. Germline CDR1 reads SGHAT; CDR2 reads FQNNGV. The length of the CDR3 is 18 residues. J was trimmed by 4 bases and V by 5 bases; bases with no gene match: 8. The DNA of the CDR3 is TGTGCCAGCAGCCCCCAGGGACTAGCGGGAGGCACCACCGGGGAGCTGTTTTTT. Translated: CASSPQGLAGGTTGELFF.

The chain carries TRBV5-6 and TRBJ1-1, with 8 bases lining up with TRBD1. CDR1 is SGHDT, CDR2 YYEEEE, per germline. V lost 3 bases and J lost 1; bases outside the gene matches: 5. This CDR3 has 15 amino acids. CDR3 amino acids: CASSSRQGRNTEAFF. CDR3 DNA sequence: TGTGCCAGCAGCTCCCGACAGGGGAGGAACACTGAAGCTTTCTTT.

On this clone itself: Mismatch with germline at one junction end may stem from a read error. In DNA, the CDR3 is TGTGCCAGTACTCCGGGACTAAGAGGGAACATCGGGGAGCTGTTTTTT. It is translated as CASTPGLRGNIGELFF. This rearrangement joins TRBV19 to TRBJ2-2, with 7 bases matching TRBD2. Looked up from germline, CDR1 is LNHDA and CDR2 is SQIVND (reference sequence). The CDR3 contains 16 residues. The entire variable domain, with the rest obtained from reference TRBV19 and TRBJ2-2, is as follows: DGGITQSPKYLFRKEGQNVTLSCEQNLNHDAMYWYRQDPGQGLRLIYYSQIVNDFQKGDIAEGYSVSREKKESFPLTVTSAQKNPTAFYLCASTPGLRGNIGELFFGEGSRLTVL.

The rearrangement joins TRBV6-5 to TRBJ1-1; TRBD1 aligns across 10 bases. Unmatched junction bases numbered 6, after V lost 5 bases and J lost 3 bases. Germline lookup yields CDR1 MNHEY and CDR2 SVGAGI. The CDR3 is 15 amino acids. In nucleotides, the CDR3 is TGTGCCAGCAGTCGGGGGGGGACAGGGGACACTGAAGCTTTCTTT. This codes for CASSRGGTGDTEAFF.

The rearrangement links TRBV19 to TRBJ2-7; D possibly corresponds to TRBD1 (6 bases). The CDR3 runs 14 residues. CDR1 is LNHDA and CDR2 is SQIVND in the germline V gene (reference sequence). The ends were cut back, 1 base at V and 0 bases at J, with 7 bases in the middle. This CDR3 reads CASSIGTASYEQYF. The CDR3 bases are TGTGCCAGTAGTATAGGGACAGCCTCCTACGAGCAGTACTTC. Looking up the rest from reference TRBV19 and TRBJ2-7 gives the full variable domain: DGGITQSPKYLFRKEGQNVTLSCEQNLNHDAMYWYRQDPGQGLRLIYYSQIVNDFQKGDIAEGYSVSREKKESFPLTVTSAQKNPTAFYLCASSIGTASYEQYFGPGTRLTVT.